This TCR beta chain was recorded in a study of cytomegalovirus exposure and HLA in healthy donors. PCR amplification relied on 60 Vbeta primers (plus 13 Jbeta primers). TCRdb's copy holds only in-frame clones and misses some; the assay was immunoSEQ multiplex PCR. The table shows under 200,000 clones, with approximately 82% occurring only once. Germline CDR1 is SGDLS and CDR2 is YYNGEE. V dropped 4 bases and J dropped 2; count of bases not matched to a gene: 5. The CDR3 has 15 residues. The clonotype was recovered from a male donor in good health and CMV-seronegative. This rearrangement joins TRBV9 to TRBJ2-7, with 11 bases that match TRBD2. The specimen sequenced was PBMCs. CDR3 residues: CASSPRLAGPYEQYF. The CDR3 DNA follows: TGTGCCAGCAGCCCGAGACTAGCGGGACCCTACGAGCAGTACTTC.